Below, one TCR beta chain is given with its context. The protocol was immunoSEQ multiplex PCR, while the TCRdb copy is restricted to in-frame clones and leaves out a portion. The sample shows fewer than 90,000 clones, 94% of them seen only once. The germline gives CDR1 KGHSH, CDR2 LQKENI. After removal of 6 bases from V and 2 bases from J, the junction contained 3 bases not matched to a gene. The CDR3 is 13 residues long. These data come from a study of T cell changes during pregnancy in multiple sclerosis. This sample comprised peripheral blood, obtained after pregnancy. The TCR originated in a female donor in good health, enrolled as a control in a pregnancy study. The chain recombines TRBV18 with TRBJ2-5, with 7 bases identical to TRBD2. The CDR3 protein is CASSGGLQETQYF. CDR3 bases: TGTGCCAGCTCGGGGGGACTACAAGAGACCCAGTACTTC.